The rows below give T cell receptor beta chains drawn from one sample of a study of blood T cell repertoires in COVID-19. The repertoire was sequenced with immunoSEQ multiplex PCR; TCRdb's copy has only in-frame clones and lacks some. The data contain 300,000 to 350,000 clones, around four fifths of them singletons. The sample taken for sequencing was peripheral blood. The receptors derive from a man in his thirties or forties with active or convalescent COVID-19. CDR3s include the opening cysteine and the closing phenylalanine or tryptophan. Fields, in order: clone size, D gene, J gene, V gene, CDR3 DNA, CDR3 protein. A D gene is named only where the DNA matches it firmly. A row's size may be missing; if present it is once, few, many or a size class.

clone_size: NA; d_call: TRBD1; j_call: TRBJ2-7; v_call: TRBV12-3/TRBV12-4; cdr3_nt: TGTGCCAGCAGCCTAGGACAGGGGTACGAGCAGTACTTC; cdr3_aa: CASSLGQGYEQYF
clone_size: few; d_call: NA; j_call: TRBJ1-6; v_call: TRBV13; cdr3_nt: TGTGCCAGCAGCTTAGGCCGGGGGACCAGAGTACCCCTCCACTTT; cdr3_aa: CASSLGRGTRVPLHF
clone_size: NA; d_call: NA; j_call: TRBJ2-1; v_call: TRBV9; cdr3_nt: TGTGCCAGCAGCCAAGACGGAGGGTCCGACAATGAGCAGTTCTTC; cdr3_aa: CASSQDGGSDNEQFF
clone_size: NA; d_call: TRBD1; j_call: TRBJ1-5; v_call: TRBV6-2/TRBV6-3; cdr3_nt: TGTGCCAGCAGTTACCACAGGGGAGAGCAGCCCCAGCATTTT; cdr3_aa: CASSYHRGEQPQHF
clone_size: NA; d_call: NA; j_call: TRBJ2-3; v_call: TRBV19; cdr3_nt: TGTGCCAGTAGTATGCTAGCCGCAGATACGCAGTATTTT; cdr3_aa: CASSMLAADTQYF
clone_size: NA; d_call: NA; j_call: TRBJ2-1; v_call: TRBV4-1; cdr3_nt: TGCGCCAGCAGCCAACTAGCGAGCAATGAGCAGTTCTTC; cdr3_aa: CASSQLASNEQFF
clone_size: NA; d_call: TRBD1; j_call: TRBJ1-6; v_call: TRBV2; cdr3_nt: TGTACCAGCAGCCTTCGGGACAGCTCCTATAATTCACCCCTCCACTTT; cdr3_aa: CTSSLRDSSYNSPLHF
clone_size: NA; d_call: TRBD1; j_call: TRBJ2-3; v_call: TRBV11-3; cdr3_nt: TGTGCCAGCGGCTTGGGGACAGGGCTGACAGATACGCAGTATTTT; cdr3_aa: CASGLGTGLTDTQYF
clone_size: NA; d_call: NA; j_call: TRBJ1-1; v_call: TRBV18; cdr3_nt: TGTGCCAGCTCACCAGGAGTAACGAACACTGAAGCTTTCTTT; cdr3_aa: CASSPGVTNTEAFF
clone_size: NA; d_call: NA; j_call: TRBJ2-6; v_call: TRBV7-2; cdr3_nt: TGTGCCAGCAGCCACCGACGGGCTGGGGCCAACGTCCTGACTTTC; cdr3_aa: CASSHRRAGANVLTF
clone_size: NA; d_call: NA; j_call: TRBJ1-4; v_call: TRBV6-5; cdr3_nt: TGTGCCAGCAGAAGTGGGACTACCGCCACCGAAAAACTGTTTTTT; cdr3_aa: CASRSGTTATEKLFF
clone_size: NA; d_call: NA; j_call: TRBJ2-7; v_call: TRBV5-1; cdr3_nt: TGCGCCAGCAGCTTCGCTGGACTGGCGGGATCCTACGAGCAGTACTTC; cdr3_aa: CASSFAGLAGSYEQYF
clone_size: once; d_call: NA; j_call: TRBJ2-1; v_call: TRBV2; cdr3_nt: TGTGCCAGCAGTGAGGGGGGACGAAGGGGCAATGAGCAGTTCTTC; cdr3_aa: CASSEGGRRGNEQFF
clone_size: once; d_call: NA; j_call: TRBJ2-1; v_call: TRBV5-1; cdr3_nt: TGCGCCAGCAGCTTGGCCCCAACCTACAATGAGCAGTTCTTC; cdr3_aa: CASSLAPTYNEQFF
clone_size: NA; d_call: TRBD2; j_call: TRBJ2-5; v_call: TRBV18; cdr3_nt: TGTGCCAGCCTCCAACCTAGCGGGGAACAAGAGACCCAGTACTTC; cdr3_aa: CASLQPSGEQETQYF
clone_size: few; d_call: TRBD1; j_call: TRBJ1-1; v_call: TRBV28; cdr3_nt: TGTGCCAGCAGGCTAGAGGGGGCCACTGAAGCTTTCTTT; cdr3_aa: CASRLEGATEAFF
clone_size: NA; d_call: TRBD2; j_call: TRBJ2-1; v_call: TRBV24-1; cdr3_nt: TGTGCCACCAGTGACCCCGACCCGGCGGCTAGCGGGGCCAATGAGCAGTTCTTC; cdr3_aa: CATSDPDPAASGANEQFF
clone_size: NA; d_call: TRBD1; j_call: TRBJ2-7; v_call: TRBV11-2; cdr3_nt: TGTGCCAGCAGCGGGGGACAGGGAAACTCCTACGAGCAGTACTTC; cdr3_aa: CASSGGQGNSYEQYF
clone_size: NA; d_call: NA; j_call: TRBJ1-5; v_call: TRBV4-3; cdr3_nt: TGCGCCAGCAGCCAAGATTCCGACAGCAGCAATCAGCCCCAGCATTTT; cdr3_aa: CASSQDSDSSNQPQHF
clone_size: NA; d_call: NA; j_call: TRBJ1-2; v_call: TRBV30; cdr3_nt: TGTGCCTGGAGTGTGACAGTCTATGGCTACACCTTC; cdr3_aa: CAWSVTVYGYTF
clone_size: once; d_call: NA; j_call: TRBJ2-3; v_call: TRBV7-2; cdr3_nt: TGTGCCAGCAGCTTTAGTACCACAGATACGCAGTATTTT; cdr3_aa: CASSFSTTDTQYF
clone_size: NA; d_call: TRBD1; j_call: TRBJ1-5; v_call: TRBV7-6; cdr3_nt: TGTGCCAGCAGCTCCGACAGGGGAAGTCAGCCCCAGCATTTT; cdr3_aa: CASSSDRGSQPQHF
clone_size: NA; d_call: NA; j_call: TRBJ2-7; v_call: TRBV10-2; cdr3_nt: TGCGCCAGCAGTGAGGTCGCAGACCCGGGCGAGCAGTACTTC; cdr3_aa: CASSEVADPGEQYF
clone_size: NA; d_call: TRBD2; j_call: TRBJ2-1; v_call: TRBV15; cdr3_nt: TGTGCCACCAGCAGACTAGCGGGGGCTTACAATGAGCAGTTCTTC; cdr3_aa: CATSRLAGAYNEQFF
clone_size: NA; d_call: NA; j_call: TRBJ2-7; v_call: TRBV6-4; cdr3_nt: TGTGCCAGCTATCCGTGGGGAGACCAATACGAGCAGTACTTC; cdr3_aa: CASYPWGDQYEQYF
clone_size: NA; d_call: NA; j_call: TRBJ1-2; v_call: TRBV7-9; cdr3_nt: TGTGCCAGCAGCCCGTGGTGGCAGCAGAGCGGGGGCTACACCTTC; cdr3_aa: CASSPWWQQSGGYTF
clone_size: NA; d_call: NA; j_call: TRBJ1-4; v_call: TRBV7-9; cdr3_nt: TGTGCCAGCAGCCTCCTCCCGAATGAAAAACTGTTTTTT; cdr3_aa: CASSLLPNEKLFF
clone_size: NA; d_call: TRBD1; j_call: TRBJ1-2; v_call: TRBV6-5; cdr3_nt: TGTGCCTCCGGACAGGGGTTGGCTAACTATGGCTACACCTTC; cdr3_aa: CASGQGLANYGYTF
clone_size: NA; d_call: NA; j_call: TRBJ1-1; v_call: TRBV19; cdr3_nt: TGTGCCAGTAGTAGCATTCCCCGGGGAGCTTTCTTT; cdr3_aa: CASSSIPRGAFF
clone_size: NA; d_call: NA; j_call: TRBJ2-7; v_call: TRBV4-3; cdr3_nt: TGCGCCAGCAGCCAAGGACAGACCTACGAGCAGTACTTC; cdr3_aa: CASSQGQTYEQYF
clone_size: NA; d_call: NA; j_call: TRBJ1-2; v_call: TRBV27; cdr3_nt: TGTGCCAGCAGTTTCAGGAGGGGTCATGGCTACACCTTC; cdr3_aa: CASSFRRGHGYTF
clone_size: NA; d_call: NA; j_call: TRBJ1-5; v_call: TRBV19; cdr3_nt: TGTGCCAGTATAACAGGGAGAAGCAATCAGCCCCAGCATTTT; cdr3_aa: CASITGRSNQPQHF
clone_size: few; d_call: TRBD1; j_call: TRBJ2-3; v_call: TRBV7-8; cdr3_nt: TGTGCCAGCAGCCACCTTAGACAGGGAAGCACAGATACGCAGTATTTT; cdr3_aa: CASSHLRQGSTDTQYF
clone_size: NA; d_call: TRBD2; j_call: TRBJ2-1; v_call: TRBV19; cdr3_nt: TGTGCCAGTAGTCCCACGGCTAGCGGCTACAATGAGCAGTTCTTC; cdr3_aa: CASSPTASGYNEQFF
clone_size: few; d_call: NA; j_call: TRBJ1-3; v_call: TRBV4-1; cdr3_nt: TGCGCCAGCAGCCCCTCCCTAGTCGGCTCTGGAAACACCATATATTTT; cdr3_aa: CASSPSLVGSGNTIYF
clone_size: NA; d_call: NA; j_call: TRBJ2-4; v_call: TRBV7-8; cdr3_nt: NA; cdr3_aa: CASSFGQGATIIGKKYF